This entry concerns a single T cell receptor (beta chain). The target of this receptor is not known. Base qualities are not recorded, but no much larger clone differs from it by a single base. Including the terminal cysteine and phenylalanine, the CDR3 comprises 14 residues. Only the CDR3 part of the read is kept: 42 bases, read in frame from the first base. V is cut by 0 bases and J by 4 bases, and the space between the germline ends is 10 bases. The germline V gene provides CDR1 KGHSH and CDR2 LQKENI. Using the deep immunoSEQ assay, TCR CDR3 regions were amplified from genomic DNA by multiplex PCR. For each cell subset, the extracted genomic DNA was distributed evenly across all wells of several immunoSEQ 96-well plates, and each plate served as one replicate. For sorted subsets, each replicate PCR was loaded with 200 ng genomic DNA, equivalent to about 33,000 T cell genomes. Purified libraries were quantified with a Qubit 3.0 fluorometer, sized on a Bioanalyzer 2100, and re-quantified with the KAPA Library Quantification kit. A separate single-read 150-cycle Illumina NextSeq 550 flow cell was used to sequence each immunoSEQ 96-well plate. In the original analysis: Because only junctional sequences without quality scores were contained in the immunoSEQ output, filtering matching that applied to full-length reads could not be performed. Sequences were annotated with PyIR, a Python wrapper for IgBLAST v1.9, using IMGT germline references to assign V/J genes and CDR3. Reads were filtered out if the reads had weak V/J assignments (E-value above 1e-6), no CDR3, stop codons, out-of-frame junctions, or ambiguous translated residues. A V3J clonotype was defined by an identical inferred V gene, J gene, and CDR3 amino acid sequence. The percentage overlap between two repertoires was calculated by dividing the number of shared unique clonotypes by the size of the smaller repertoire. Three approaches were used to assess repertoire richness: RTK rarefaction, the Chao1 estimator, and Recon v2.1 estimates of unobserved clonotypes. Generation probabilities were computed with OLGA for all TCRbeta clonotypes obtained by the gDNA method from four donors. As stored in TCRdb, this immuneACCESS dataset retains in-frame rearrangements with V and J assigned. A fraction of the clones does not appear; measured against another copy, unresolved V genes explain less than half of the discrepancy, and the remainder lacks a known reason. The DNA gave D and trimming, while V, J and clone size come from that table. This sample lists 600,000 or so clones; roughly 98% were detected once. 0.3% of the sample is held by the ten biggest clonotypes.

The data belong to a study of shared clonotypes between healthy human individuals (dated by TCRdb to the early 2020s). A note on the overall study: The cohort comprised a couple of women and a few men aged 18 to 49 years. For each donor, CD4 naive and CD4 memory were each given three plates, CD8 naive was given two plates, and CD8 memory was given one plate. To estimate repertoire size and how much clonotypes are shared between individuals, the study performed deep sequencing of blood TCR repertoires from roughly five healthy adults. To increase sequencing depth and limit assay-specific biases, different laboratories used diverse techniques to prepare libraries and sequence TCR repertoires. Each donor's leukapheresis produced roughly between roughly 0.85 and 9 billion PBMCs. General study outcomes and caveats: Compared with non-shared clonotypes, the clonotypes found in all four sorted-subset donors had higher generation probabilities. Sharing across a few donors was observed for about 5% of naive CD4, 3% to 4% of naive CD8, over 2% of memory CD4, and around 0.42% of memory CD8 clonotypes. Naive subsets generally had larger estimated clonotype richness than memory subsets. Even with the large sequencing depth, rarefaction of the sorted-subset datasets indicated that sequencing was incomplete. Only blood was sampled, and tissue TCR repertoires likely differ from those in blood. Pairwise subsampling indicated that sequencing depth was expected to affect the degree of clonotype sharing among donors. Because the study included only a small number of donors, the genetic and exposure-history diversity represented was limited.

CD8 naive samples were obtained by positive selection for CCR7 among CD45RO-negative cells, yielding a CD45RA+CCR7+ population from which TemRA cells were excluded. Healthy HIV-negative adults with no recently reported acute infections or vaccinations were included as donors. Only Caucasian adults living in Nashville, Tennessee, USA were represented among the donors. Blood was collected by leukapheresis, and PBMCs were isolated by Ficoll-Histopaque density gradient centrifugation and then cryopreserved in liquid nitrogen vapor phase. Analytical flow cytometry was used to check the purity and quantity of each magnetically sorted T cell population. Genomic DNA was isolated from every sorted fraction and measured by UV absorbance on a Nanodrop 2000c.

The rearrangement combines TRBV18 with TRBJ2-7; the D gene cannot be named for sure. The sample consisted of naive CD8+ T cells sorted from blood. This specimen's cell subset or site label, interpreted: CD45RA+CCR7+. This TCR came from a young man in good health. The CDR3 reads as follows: CASSPPTDEYEQYF. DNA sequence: TGTGCCAGCTCACCACCTACGGACGAATACGAGCAGTACTTC. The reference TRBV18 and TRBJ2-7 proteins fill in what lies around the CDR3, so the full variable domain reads NAGVMQNPRHLVRRRGQEARLRCSPMKGHSHVYWYRQLPEEGLKFMVYLQKENIIDESGMPKERFSAEFPKEGPSILRIQQVVRGDSAAYFCASSPPTDEYEQYFGPGTRLTVT.